This entry lists 5 T cell receptor beta chains sequenced from one sample in a study of blood T cell repertoires in COVID-19. Assay used: immunoSEQ multiplex PCR; TCRdb lists only in-frame clones, some missing. The sample holds about 62,000 clones, just over 85% seen once. The sample was peripheral blood. The source of these receptors is an elderly woman with acute or convalescent COVID-19.

The chain recombines TRBV3-1 (or the pseudogene TRBV3-2) with TRBJ2-3; D might be TRBD1 (6 bases). The germline gives CDR1 LGHDT, CDR2 YNNKEL (reference sequence). This CDR3 contains 12 residues. The V end lost 7 bases, the J end lost 4 bases, and 9 bases lay between the germline ends. CDR3 nucleotide sequence: TGTGCCAGCATGGGGGCTGCAGATACGCAGTATTTT. Residues: CASMGAADTQYF.

The rearrangement joins TRBV9 to TRBJ1-2; 9 bases map to TRBD1. V was pared by 3 bases and J by 4 bases, with 16 bases of the junction left unmatched. This CDR3 contains 18 residues. Germline CDR1 SGDLS, CDR2 YYNGEE. The CDR3, as DNA: TGTGCCAGCAGCGCCCTAATACCGGGACAGGGTCCTGGCTATGGCTACACCTTC. Translating gives CASSALIPGQGPGYGYTF.

The chain links TRBV6-5 to TRBJ1-1; tentative D call: TRBD1 (6 bases). The CDR3 is 16 residues long. V was pared by 4 bases and J by 3 bases, with 18 bases between. Germline CDR1 reads MNHEY; CDR2 reads SVGAGI. CDR3 loop: CASSWGGPPRDTEAFF. The CDR3 bases are TGTGCCAGCAGTTGGGGGGGGCCCCCTCGGGACACTGAAGCTTTCTTT.

This chain connects TRBV3-1 (or the pseudogene TRBV3-2) to TRBJ1-1; D is possibly TRBD1 (5 bases). Germline V CDR1 and CDR2: LGHDT, YNNKEL (reference sequence). The ends were cut back, 6 bases at V and 2 bases at J, with 10 bases in the middle. This CDR3 has 13 amino acids. CDR3 DNA: TGTGCCAGCAGTCCCGACAGCAACACTGAAGCTTTCTTT. Residues: CASSPDSNTEAFF.

In regard to this clone: This sample also contains other DNA sequences that code for the same CDR3. V and J are TRBV5-1 and TRBJ1-1; TRBD1 agrees at 8 bases. Germline-derived CDR1 and CDR2 are SGHRS and YFSETQ. This CDR3 is built from 14 residues. V was pared by 1 base and J by 4 bases, with 3 bases of the junction left unmatched. The CDR3 sequence: CASSLRTGGTEAFF. CDR3 in DNA: TGCGCCAGCAGCTTGCGAACAGGGGGCACTGAAGCTTTCTTT.